The TCR beta chain under discussion was sequenced for a study of shared clonotypes between healthy human individuals. Only in-frame clones appear in the TCRdb table, and some are missing; sequencing was by immunoSEQ multiplex PCR. The sample lists about 680,000 clones; around 72% were seen once. Sequences were obtained from memory CD4+ T cells sorted from blood. The subset denotes: CD45RA-negative fraction. This sequence originates from a woman aged 30 to 39 in good health.

For the CDR3, the DNA is TGTGCCATCAATTCAGGGGGCACCGGGGAGCTGTTTTTT. It is translated as CAINSGGTGELFF. The gene calls are TRBV10-3 and TRBJ2-2; 7 bases line up with TRBD1. Germline trimming cut 7 bases from V and 4 bases from J; bases unmatched to any gene: 3. The germline CDR1 and CDR2 sequences are ENHRY and SYGVKD. CDR3 length equals 13 residues.